The 3 T cell receptor beta chains listed next were all sequenced from one sample in a study of blood T cell repertoires in COVID-19. Only in-frame clones appear in the TCRdb table, and some are missing; sequencing was by immunoSEQ multiplex PCR. The profile shows roughly 200,000 clones, around 90% of them singletons. The source material was PBMCs or T cells enriched from blood (not recorded which). The receptors here all came from a young man who had recovered from COVID-19.

This rearrangement joins TRBV24-1 to TRBJ2-2, with a tentative D call TRBD2 (6 bases). Germline-derived CDR1 and CDR2 are KGHDR and SFDVKD. V lost 4 bases and J 5 bases, leaving 16 bases between the germline ends. The CDR3 extends over 16 amino acids. The CDR3 DNA is TGTGCCACCAGTGACCCTGGGACTGTGGGGACCGGGGAGCTGTTTTTT. Its translation: CATSDPGTVGTGELFF.

The rearrangement joins TRBV7-2 to TRBJ2-7; no reliable D call. CDR1 is SGHTA, CDR2 FQGNSA, per germline. Trimming took 5 bases from V and 1 from J, leaving 9 bases between them. The CDR3 length is 13 residues. CDR3 sequence reads: CASSPVLSYEQYF. In DNA, the CDR3 is TGTGCCAGCAGCCCAGTCCTTTCCTACGAGCAGTACTTC.

V and J are TRBV6-2 or TRBV6-3 and TRBJ2-5, with D perhaps matching TRBD2 (5 bases). The CDR3 consists of 14 residues. Germline V gene data show CDR1 as MNHEY and CDR2 as SVGEGT. The V gene lost 5 bases and the J gene lost 1 base, with 11 bases spanning the gap. CDR3 residues: CASSSQDFQETQYF. The CDR3 DNA reads as TGTGCCAGCAGTAGCCAGGACTTCCAAGAGACCCAGTACTTC.